This T cell receptor (beta chain) was profiled in a study of early T cells in non-severe SARS-CoV-2 infection. The length of the CDR3 is 14 residues. V was pared by 7 bases and J by 4 bases, with 14 bases between. Germline V gives CDR1 MNHNS, CDR2 SASEGT. This clonotype has a count of ten or more. TCRdb recomputed calls from the 5' RACE reads with MiXCR, one row per CDR3 protein. The repertoire holds about 48,000 distinct CDR3 sequences, 7% to 8% seen once, with roughly 6.2% in the top ten. This chain uses TRBV6-1 with TRBJ1-5; D is possibly TRBD1 (5 bases). The sequencing sample was made of whole blood. The sequence was obtained from an adult who was a healthcare worker with PCR-confirmed SARS-CoV-2 infection or an uninfected control (not recorded which). CDR3 coding DNA: TGTGCCAGCACATTGGGGGAGCTTAATCAGCCCCAGCATTTT. This translates into CASTLGELNQPQHF.